This T cell receptor beta chain derives from a study of shared clonotypes between healthy human individuals. Germline loops: CDR1 SGHKS, CDR2 YYEKEE (reference sequence). Trimming left V 0 bases short and J 5 bases short, with 18 bases between. CDR3 size: 16 residues. As for this clone: Antigen unknown.

CD45RO-negative CD8 cells positively selected for CCR7 made up the naive population, which excluded terminally differentiated effector memory CD45RA+ cells. Libraries were prepared by immunoSEQ multiplex PCR; TCRdb keeps only in-frame clonotypes and omits some of them. The sample consists of roughly 2.1 million clones, just over 90% of them appearing once. The study, taken as a whole, reports: Memory subsets generally showed lower estimated richness than naive subsets.

The source is a man between 18 and 29 years old in good health. Some clones in this sample may be carry-over from other donors' samples. J is TRBJ2-7 and V is TRBV5-5; D might be TRBD2 (5 bases). The specimen sequenced was naive CD8+ T cells from PBMCs. CDR3 nucleotides: TGTGCCAGCAGCTTGGCTCCCGGAGGCCTTAAGGACGAGCAGTACTTC. This sequence encodes CASSLAPGGLKDEQYF.